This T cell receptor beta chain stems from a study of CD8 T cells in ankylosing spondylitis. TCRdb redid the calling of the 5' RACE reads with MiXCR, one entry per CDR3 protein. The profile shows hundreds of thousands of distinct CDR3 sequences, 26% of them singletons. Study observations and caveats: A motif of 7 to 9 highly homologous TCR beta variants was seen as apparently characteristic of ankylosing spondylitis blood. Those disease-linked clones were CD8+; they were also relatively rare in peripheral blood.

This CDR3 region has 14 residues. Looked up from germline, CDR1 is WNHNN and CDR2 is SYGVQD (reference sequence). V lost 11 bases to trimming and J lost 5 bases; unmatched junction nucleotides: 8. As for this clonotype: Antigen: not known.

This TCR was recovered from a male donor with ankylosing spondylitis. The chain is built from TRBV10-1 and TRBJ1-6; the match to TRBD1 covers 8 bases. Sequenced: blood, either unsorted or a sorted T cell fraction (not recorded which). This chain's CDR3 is CAGEEGQDNSPLHF. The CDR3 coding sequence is TGCGCCGGGGAGGAGGGACAGGATAATTCACCCCTCCACTTT.